The 15 T cell receptor beta chains given below trace back to one sample, sequenced in a study. TCRdb redid the calling of the 5' RACE reads with MiXCR, one entry per CDR3 protein. The sample includes around 57,000 distinct CDR3 sequences, 25% to 35% of them seen just once. The specimen was tumor-infiltrating memory CD4+ T cells sorted from the breast tumor. Subset here: memory CD4+ T cells, CD4+CD45RO+CD25-. These receptors were obtained from a female donor with breast cancer.

The chain has TRBV4-3 and TRBJ1-3, with a tentative D call TRBD1 (5 bases). V was trimmed by 2 bases and J by 3 bases, leaving 14 bases between them. CDR1 is LGHNA and CDR2 is YSLEER in the germline V gene. The CDR3 contains 16 residues. The CDR3 nucleotides are TGCGCCAGCAGCCAACTTGGGGGGTATGGTGGAAACACCATATATTTT. Its protein product is CASSQLGGYGGNTIYF.

This clonotype came up a few times. The genes are TRBV20-1 and TRBJ2-1, with a weak D call TRBD1 (5 bases). In germline, CDR1 is DFQATT, CDR2 SNEGSKA (reference sequence). This CDR3 is 16 amino acids long. The V and J ends lost 4 bases and 0 bases respectively, with 16 bases between them. CDR3 coding DNA: TGCAGTGCTAACACGAGACAGAAAAGCTCCTACAATGAGCAGTTCTTC. This encodes CSANTRQKSSYNEQFF.

The rearrangement joins TRBV11-3 to TRBJ1-1; D not certain. Trimming stripped 0 bases from V and 3 bases from J, with 5 bases between. The CDR3 loop spans 13 amino acids. The germline V gene encodes CDR1 SGHNT and CDR2 YENEEA. CDR3 sequence: CASSLEADTEAFF. CDR3 in DNA: TGTGCCAGCAGCTTAGAAGCAGACACTGAAGCTTTCTTT.

V usage is TRBV7-9 and J usage is TRBJ1-1; possibly TRBD1 for D (5 bases). Per the germline V gene, CDR1 is SEHNR and CDR2 is FQNEAQ (reference sequence). V dropped 1 base and J dropped 1 base, with 16 bases sitting between them. This CDR3 has 17 amino acids. CDR3 sequence: CASSLVRGTLENTEAFF. CDR3 coding DNA: TGTGCCAGCAGCTTAGTGAGGGGTACCTTAGAGAACACTGAAGCTTTCTTT.

The chain carries TRBV11-3 and TRBJ2-5; D is possibly TRBD1 (6 bases). The V gene's germline CDR1 is SGHNT and CDR2 YENEEA. V was trimmed by 5 bases and J by 1 base, leaving 14 bases between them. This CDR3 has 15 amino acids. The CDR3 bases are TGTGCCAGCAGCCCCTCGGGGACAACCCAAGAGACCCAGTACTTC. This translates into CASSPSGTTQETQYF.

By frequency in the sample, this clonotype is medium-sized. The V gene is TRBV6-6, the J gene TRBJ2-7; perhaps D is TRBD1 or TRBD2 (6 bases each). This CDR3 spans 16 amino acids. CDR1 and CDR2 (germline): MNHNY, SVGAGI (reference sequence). The V gene lost 2 bases and the J gene lost 7 bases, with 21 bases spanning the gap. The CDR3 sequence is CASSYPLGGRPTEQYF. The CDR3 region has the DNA TGTGCCAGCAGTTACCCGTTAGGGGGGCGACCTACGGAGCAGTACTTC.

This clonotype was detected a few times. The chain employs TRBV9 and TRBJ2-3; D is unclear. V was clipped by 0 bases and J by 2 bases, with 10 bases between them. From germline, CDR1 is SGDLS and CDR2 YYNGEE. The CDR3 contains 15 residues. Here the CDR3 DNA reads TGTGCCAGCAGCGTAGGAGGCTATACCACAGATACGCAGTATTTT. It translates to CASSVGGYTTDTQYF.

On this clonotype: Being one base from a much bigger clone, this may be a read error. The gene calls are TRBV7-2 and TRBJ1-2, with D possibly matching TRBD1 (5 bases). The CDR3 sequence is 12 residues long. Germline V gene sequence: CDR1 SGHTA, CDR2 FQGNSA. The CDR3: CASSQTRQGHAF. The CDR3 DNA follows: TGTGCCAGCAGCCAAACTCGCCAGGGCCACGCCTTC. Complete variable domain (other parts from reference TRBV7-2 and TRBJ1-2): GAGVSQSPSNKVTEKGKDVELRCDPISGHTALYWYRQSLGQGLEFLIYFQGNSAPDKSGLPSDRFSAERTGGSVSTLTIQRTQQEDSAVYLCASSQTRQGHAFGSGTRLTVV.

The CDR3 region is CASSPIKGPLAKNIQYF. CDR3 coding DNA: TGTGCCAGCAGTCCGATCAAGGGTCCGCTAGCCAAAAACATTCAGTACTTC. This chain joins TRBV11-2 and TRBJ2-4; D gene ambiguous. The germline gives CDR1 SGHAT, CDR2 FQNNGV. There are 17 residues in the CDR3. Trimming shortened V by 6 bases and J by 0 bases, and 18 bases separated the two germline ends.

The J gene is TRBJ2-6, the V gene TRBV24-1; TRBD2 is a possible D gene (5 bases). Germline values: CDR1 KGHDR, CDR2 SFDVKD. With 3 bases removed from V and 7 bases from J, the gap between germline ends came to 6 bases. The CDR3 consists of 13 residues. The DNA of the CDR3 is TGTGCCACCAGTGATGGGAGCGCCAACGTCCTGACTTTC. Translation gives CATSDGSANVLTF.

The chain combines TRBV7-3 with TRBJ1-2; possible D gene TRBD1, 5 bases. The CDR3 consists of 15 residues. Germline CDR1 reads SGHTA; CDR2 reads FQGTGA. Deletions cut 8 bases from V and 3 bases from J, with 19 bases between. The CDR3 sequence is CASGPRPGVDYGYTF. The CDR3 DNA reads as TGTGCCAGCGGCCCACGCCCGGGGGTCGACTATGGCTACACCTTC.

This rearrangement joins TRBV28 to TRBJ2-7; 10 nucleotides agree with TRBD1. The CDR3 has 15 amino acids. Per the germline V gene, CDR1 is MDHEN and CDR2 is SYDVKM. With V trimmed by 2 bases and J by 5 bases, 6 bases remained unmatched. CDR3 amino acids: CASSLSGDRGHEQYF. Written as DNA, the CDR3 is TGTGCCAGCAGTTTAAGTGGGGACAGGGGTCACGAGCAGTACTTC.

This chain uses TRBV6-5 with TRBJ2-7, with TRBD1 identical over 10 bases. This CDR3 region has 14 residues. The germline gives CDR1 MNHEY, CDR2 SVGAGI. The V segment lost 5 bases and the J segment 5 bases; nucleotides outside the gene matches: 6. Written as DNA, the CDR3 is TGTGCCAGCAGTCGGACAGGGGGTCGCAACGAGCAGTACTTC. This encodes CASSRTGGRNEQYF.

This clonotype was seen only a few times. V and J are TRBV5-1 and TRBJ2-4; TRBD1 aligns across 8 bases. The CDR3 extends over 14 amino acids. The germline V gene has CDR1 SGHRS and CDR2 YFSETQ. The V gene end was trimmed by 4 bases and the J gene end by 3 bases; junction bases not matched to a gene: 3. The CDR3 reads CASSSTGGKNIQYF. CDR3 nucleotides: TGCGCCAGCAGCAGTACAGGGGGCAAAAACATTCAGTACTTC.

This chain links TRBV29-1 with TRBJ1-1; D might be TRBD1 (5 bases). CDR3 size: 13 residues. V lost 6 bases, J lost 4 bases, and 15 bases lay in between. Germline V gene sequence: CDR1 SQVTM, CDR2 ANQGSEA. Here the CDR3 reads CSVPVGGGTEAFF. DNA for the CDR3: TGCAGCGTCCCCGTGGGGGGAGGCACTGAAGCTTTCTTT. The variable domain in full, with the rest retrieved from reference TRBV29-1 and TRBJ1-1, is SAVISQKPSRDICQRGTSLTIQCQVDSQVTMMFWYRQQPGQSLTLIATANQGSEATYESGFVIDKFPISRPNLTFSTLTVSNMSPEDSSIYLCSVPVGGGTEAFFGQGTRLTVV.